This TCR beta chain was sequenced for a study of T cells in Graves' hyperthyroidism and ophthalmopathy. Germline V CDR1 and CDR2: SGDLS, YYNGEE. Trimming stripped 0 bases from V and 1 base from J, with 10 bases between. The CDR3 is made up of 15 amino acids. TCR beta CDR3 regions were amplified from RNA. Researchers ran a first-round RT-PCR on the TCR CDR3 using the HTBI primer set. TCRdb passed the multiplex PCR reads through MiXCR, listing each CDR3 protein once. The sample consists of hundreds of thousands of distinct CDR3 sequences, 14% of them appearing once. In its sample, this clonotype was seen a few times. Antigen unknown. Overall study results and limits: Separation of ophthalmopathy from stable hyperthyroidism was achieved by a 13 V-J model. With a median lead of about 6.9 months before onset, the model predicted ophthalmopathy.

This sequence joins TRBV9 and TRBJ1-1; no clear D. The sequenced sample was blood. This sequence was found in a woman aged 45-60 years with Graves' ophthalmopathy. The CDR3 nucleotides read TGTGCCAGCAGCGTAGGGACCGTTTCGAACACTGAAGCTTTCTTT. Amino acids: CASSVGTVSNTEAFF.